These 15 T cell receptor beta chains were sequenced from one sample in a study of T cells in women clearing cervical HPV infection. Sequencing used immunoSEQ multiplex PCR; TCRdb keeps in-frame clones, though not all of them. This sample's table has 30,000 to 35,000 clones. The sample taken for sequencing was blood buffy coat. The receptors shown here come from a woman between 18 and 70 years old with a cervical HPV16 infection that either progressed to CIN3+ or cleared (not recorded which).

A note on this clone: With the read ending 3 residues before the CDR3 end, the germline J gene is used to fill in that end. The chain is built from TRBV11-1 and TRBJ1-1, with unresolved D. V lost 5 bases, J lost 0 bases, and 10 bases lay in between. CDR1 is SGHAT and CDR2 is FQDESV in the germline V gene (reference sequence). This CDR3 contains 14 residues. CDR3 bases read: TGTGCCAGCAGCCCTTCCAGGATGAACACTGAA. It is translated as CASSPSRMNTE. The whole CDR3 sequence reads CASSPSRMNTEAFF.

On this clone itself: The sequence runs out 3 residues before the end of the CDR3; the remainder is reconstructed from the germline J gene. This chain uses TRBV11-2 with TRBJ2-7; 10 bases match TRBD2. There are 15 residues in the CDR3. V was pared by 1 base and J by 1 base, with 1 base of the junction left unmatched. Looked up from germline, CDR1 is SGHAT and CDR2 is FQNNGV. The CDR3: CASSLGLAGSYEQYF. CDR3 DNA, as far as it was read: TGTGCCAGCAGCTTAGGACTAGCGGGTTCCTACGAG.

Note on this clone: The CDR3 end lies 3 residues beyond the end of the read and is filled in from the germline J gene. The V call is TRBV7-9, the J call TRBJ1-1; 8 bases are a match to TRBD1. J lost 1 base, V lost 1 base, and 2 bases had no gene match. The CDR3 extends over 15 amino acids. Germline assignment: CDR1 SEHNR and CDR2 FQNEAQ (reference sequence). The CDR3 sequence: CASSLGTGWNTEAFF. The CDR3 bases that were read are TGTGCCAGCAGCTTAGGGACAGGGTGGAACACTGAA.

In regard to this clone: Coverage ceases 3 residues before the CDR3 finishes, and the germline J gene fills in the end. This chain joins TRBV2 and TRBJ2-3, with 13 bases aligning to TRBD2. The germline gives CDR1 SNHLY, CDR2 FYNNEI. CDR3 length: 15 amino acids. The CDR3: CASLSTSGGAKAQYF. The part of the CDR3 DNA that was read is TGTGCCAGCCTATCAACTAGCGGGGGGGCTAAGGCG.

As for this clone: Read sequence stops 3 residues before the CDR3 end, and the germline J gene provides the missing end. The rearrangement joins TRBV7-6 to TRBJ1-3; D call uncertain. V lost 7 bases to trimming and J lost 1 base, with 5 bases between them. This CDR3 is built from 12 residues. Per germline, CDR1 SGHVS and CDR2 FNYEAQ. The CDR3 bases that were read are TGTGCCAGCATCGGTTCTGGAAACACC. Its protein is CASIGSGNT. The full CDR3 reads CASIGSGNTIYF.

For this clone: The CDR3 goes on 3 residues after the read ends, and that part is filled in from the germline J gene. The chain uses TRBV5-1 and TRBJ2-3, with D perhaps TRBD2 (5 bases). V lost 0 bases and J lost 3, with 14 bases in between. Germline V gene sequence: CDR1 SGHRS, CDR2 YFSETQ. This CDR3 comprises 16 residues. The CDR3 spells CASSLGVNGVTDTQYF. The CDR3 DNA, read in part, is TGCGCCAGCAGCTTGGGGGTTAACGGGGTAACAGATACG.

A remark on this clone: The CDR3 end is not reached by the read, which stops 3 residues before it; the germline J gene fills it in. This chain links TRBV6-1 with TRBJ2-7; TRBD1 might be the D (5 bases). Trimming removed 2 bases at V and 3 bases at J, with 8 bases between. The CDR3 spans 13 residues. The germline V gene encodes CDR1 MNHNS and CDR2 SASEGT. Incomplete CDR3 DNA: TGTGCCAGCAGTGAAAACAGGCTCTACGAG. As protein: CASSENRLYE. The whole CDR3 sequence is CASSENRLYEQYF.

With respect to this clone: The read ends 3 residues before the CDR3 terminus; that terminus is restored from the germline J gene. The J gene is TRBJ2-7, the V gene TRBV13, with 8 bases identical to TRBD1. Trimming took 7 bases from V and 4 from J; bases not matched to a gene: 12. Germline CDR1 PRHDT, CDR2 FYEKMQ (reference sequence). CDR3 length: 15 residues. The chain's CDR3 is CASTHRGRGHYEQYF. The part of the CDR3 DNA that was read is TGTGCCAGCACCCATAGGGGCAGGGGGCATTACGAG. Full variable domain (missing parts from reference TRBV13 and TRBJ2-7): AAGVIQSPRHLIKEKRETATLKCYPIPRHDTVYWYQQGPGQDPQFLISFYEKMQSDKGSIPDRFSAQQFSDYHSELNMSSLELGDSALYFCASTHRGRGHYEQYFGPGTRLTVT.

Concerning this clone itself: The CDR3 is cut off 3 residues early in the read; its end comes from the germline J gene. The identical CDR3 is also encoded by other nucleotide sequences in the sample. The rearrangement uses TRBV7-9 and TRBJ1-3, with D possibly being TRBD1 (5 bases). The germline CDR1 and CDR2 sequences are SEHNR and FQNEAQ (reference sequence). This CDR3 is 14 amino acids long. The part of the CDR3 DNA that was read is TGTGCCAGCAGCTTATCCACGGGCAGGGAAACC. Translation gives CASSLSTGRET. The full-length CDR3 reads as CASSLSTGRETIYF.

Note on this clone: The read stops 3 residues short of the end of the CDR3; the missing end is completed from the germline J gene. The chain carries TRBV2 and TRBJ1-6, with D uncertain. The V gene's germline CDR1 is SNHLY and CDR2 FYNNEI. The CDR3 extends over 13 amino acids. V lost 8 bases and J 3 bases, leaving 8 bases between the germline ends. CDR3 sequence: CASGPDYNSPLHF. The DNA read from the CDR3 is TGTGCCAGCGGTCCAGACTATAATTCACCC.

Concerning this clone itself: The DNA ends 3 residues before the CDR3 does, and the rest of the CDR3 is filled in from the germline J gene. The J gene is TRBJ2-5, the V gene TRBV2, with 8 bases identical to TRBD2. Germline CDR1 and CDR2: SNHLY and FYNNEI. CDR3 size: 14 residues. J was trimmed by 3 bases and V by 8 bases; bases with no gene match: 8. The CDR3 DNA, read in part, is TGTGCCAGCTCTCAAGCGGGAGTGGAAGAGACC. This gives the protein CASSQAGVEET. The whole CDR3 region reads CASSQAGVEETQYF.

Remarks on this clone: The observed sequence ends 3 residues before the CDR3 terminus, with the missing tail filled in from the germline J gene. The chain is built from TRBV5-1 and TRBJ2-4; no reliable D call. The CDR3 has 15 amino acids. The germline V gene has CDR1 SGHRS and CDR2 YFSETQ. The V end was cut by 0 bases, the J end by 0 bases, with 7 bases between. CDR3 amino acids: CASSLEHLAKNIQYF. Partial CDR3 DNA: TGCGCCAGCAGCTTGGAACATCTAGCCAAAAACATT.

The covered CDR3 bases are TGTGCCAGCAGAGGGCCTTTCCGCCAAGAGACT. This codes for CASRGPFRQET. The full CDR3 is CASRGPFRQETQYF. This chain links TRBV6-2 or TRBV6-3 with TRBJ2-4; D not certain. The CDR3 end is not reached by the read, which stops 3 residues before it; the germline J gene fills it in. This CDR3 has 14 amino acids. Germline V lookup: CDR1 MNHEY, CDR2 SVGEGT.

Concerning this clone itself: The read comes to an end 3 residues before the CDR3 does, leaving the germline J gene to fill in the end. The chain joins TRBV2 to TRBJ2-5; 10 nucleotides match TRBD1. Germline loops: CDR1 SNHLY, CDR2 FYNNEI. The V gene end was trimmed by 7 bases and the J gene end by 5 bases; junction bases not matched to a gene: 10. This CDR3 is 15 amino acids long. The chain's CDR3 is CASKPGTGVWETQYF. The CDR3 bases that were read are TGTGCCAGCAAACCCGGGACAGGGGTTTGGGAGACC.

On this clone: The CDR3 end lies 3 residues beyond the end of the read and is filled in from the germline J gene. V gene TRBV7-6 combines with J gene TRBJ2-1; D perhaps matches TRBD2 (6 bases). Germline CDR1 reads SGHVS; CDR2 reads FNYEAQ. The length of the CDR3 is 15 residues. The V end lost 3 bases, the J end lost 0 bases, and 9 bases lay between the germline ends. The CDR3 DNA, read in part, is TGTGCCAGCAGCTTTACGACTAGCTCCTACAATGAG. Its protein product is CASSFTTSSYNE. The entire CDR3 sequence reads CASSFTTSSYNEQFF.